A single sample gave rise to the 10 T cell receptor beta chains below, sequenced in a study of blood T cell repertoires in COVID-19. Assay used: immunoSEQ multiplex PCR; TCRdb lists only in-frame clones, some missing. This sample has a few hundred thousand clones, with roughly four fifths found just once. Sequencing input: peripheral blood. The source of these receptors is a man aged 80 or over with acute or convalescent COVID-19.

This chain uses TRBV30 with TRBJ1-1, with a tentative D call TRBD1 (5 bases). The CDR3 is 13 amino acids. V lost 5 bases to trimming and J lost 1 base, with 11 bases between them. The V gene's germline CDR1 is GTSNPN and CDR2 SVGIG (reference sequence). The CDR3 protein is CAWDGHPNTEAFF. Written as DNA, the CDR3 is TGTGCCTGGGACGGACACCCGAACACTGAAGCTTTCTTT. The full variable domain, with the rest looked up from reference TRBV30 and TRBJ1-1, is SQTIHQWPATLVQPVGSPLSLECTVEGTSNPNLYWYRQAAGRGLQLLFYSVGIGQISSEVPQNLSASRPQDRQFILSSKKLLLSDSGFYLCAWDGHPNTEAFFGQGTRLTVV.

This chain connects TRBV2 to TRBJ1-1, with TRBD1 identical over 7 bases. In germline, CDR1 is SNHLY, CDR2 FYNNEI. The length of the CDR3 is 16 residues. The junction had 11 bases not matched to a gene; V was cut back by 6 bases and J by 1 base. CDR3 amino acids: CASREPSGGRNTEAFF. CDR3 DNA: TGTGCCAGCAGGGAACCATCAGGGGGGAGGAACACTGAAGCTTTCTTT.

This sequence joins TRBV7-9 and TRBJ2-1; D might be TRBD2 (5 bases). V was shortened by 4 bases and J by 9 bases, with 22 bases between the two germline ends. This CDR3 is built from 16 residues. CDR1 and CDR2 from the germline V gene are SEHNR and FQNEAQ (reference sequence). The CDR3: CASSSSPRAGYGEQFF. CDR3 DNA sequence: TGTGCCAGCAGCTCAAGCCCGAGGGCCGGTTACGGTGAGCAGTTCTTC.

The rearrangement joins TRBV4-2 to TRBJ2-1, with 8 bases identical to TRBD2. Germline lookup yields CDR1 LGHNA and CDR2 YNFKEQ. CDR3 length equals 15 residues. With V trimmed by 5 bases and J by 0 bases, 3 bases remained unmatched. The CDR3 DNA reads TGTGCCAGCAGCAAAAGCGGGAGCTCCTACAATGAGCAGTTCTTC. It yields the protein CASSKSGSSYNEQFF.

CDR3 sequence reads: CASSLVWNTGELFF. The DNA for the CDR3 is TGTGCCAGCAGCTTAGTCTGGAACACCGGGGAGCTGTTTTTT. V is TRBV11-2 and J is TRBJ2-2; unclear D gene. V was trimmed by 1 base and J by 1 base, leaving 4 bases between them. The CDR3 extends over 14 amino acids. Germline CDR1 reads SGHAT; CDR2 reads FQNNGV.

This chain links TRBV9 with TRBJ1-2, with TRBD1 matching over 7 bases. V shed 0 bases, J shed 5 bases, and the junction held 1 base outside the gene matches. Germline values: CDR1 SGDLS, CDR2 YYNGEE. The CDR3 is 13 residues long. The CDR3 region has the DNA TGTGCCAGCAGCGTAGTGGGACAGTATGGCTACACCTTC. This sequence encodes CASSVVGQYGYTF.

This chain connects TRBV11-2 to TRBJ1-1, with D uncertain. The V end lost 1 base, the J end lost 1 base, and 10 bases lay between the germline ends. Germline V gene lookup returns CDR1 SGHAT and CDR2 FQNNGV. The CDR3 contains 15 residues. The CDR3 region has the DNA TGTGCCAGCAGCTTAGTGCTACAGCCGAACACTGAAGCTTTCTTT. This sequence encodes CASSLVLQPNTEAFF.

This chain uses TRBV2 with TRBJ1-5, with D unclear. V was clipped by 8 bases and J by 3 bases, with 11 bases between them. Germline V gene lookup returns CDR1 SNHLY and CDR2 FYNNEI. There are 13 residues in the CDR3. The CDR3 here is CASGMRFNQPQHF. The CDR3, as DNA: TGTGCCAGCGGCATGAGGTTCAATCAGCCCCAGCATTTT.

The chain recombines TRBV9 with TRBJ1-5; D not certain. The CDR3 is 15 amino acids. Between the trimmed V and J ends, which lost 0 bases and 0 bases, there was a span of 7 bases. CDR1 and CDR2 (germline): SGDLS, YYNGEE. CDR3 in DNA: TGTGCCAGCAGCGTAGGCGTCCTTAGCAATCAGCCCCAGCATTTT. It yields the protein CASSVGVLSNQPQHF. Full variable domain (rest looked up from reference TRBV9 and TRBJ1-5): DSGVTQTPKHLITATGQRVTLRCSPRSGDLSVYWYQQSLDQGLQFLIQYYNGEERAKGNILERFSAQQFPDLHSELNLSSLELGDSALYFCASSVGVLSNQPQHFGDGTRLSIL.

This clone was counted between two and nine times. V gene TRBV9 combines with J gene TRBJ1-3; D might be TRBD1 (6 bases). V was shortened by 1 base and J by 0 bases, with 14 bases between the two germline ends. The CDR3 totals 17 residues. Germline-derived CDR1 and CDR2 are SGDLS and YYNGEE. CDR3 sequence (DNA): TGTGCCAGCAGCGTACGGCCAGGGGTGAGCTCTGGAAACACCATATATTTT. Translated: CASSVRPGVSSGNTIYF.